One sample yielded the 21 T cell receptor beta chains listed below, sequenced in a study of T cells expressing NK-cell markers. TCRdb reanalyzed the 5' RACE reads and collapses them to one entry per CDR3 protein, without DNA. This sample's table has 550,000 to 600,000 distinct CDR3 sequences. The sequenced material came from blood T cells: a sorted CD56 or NKG2C T cell subset, CD4+ or CD8+ T cells, or bulk PBMC T cells (not recorded which). The receptors were gathered from a young man in good health.

This chain links TRBV5-1 with TRBJ1-1; TCRdb's D call of TRBD1 is untestable without DNA. This CDR3 has 14 residues. Germline V gives CDR1 SGHRS, CDR2 YFSETQ. CDR3 in amino acids: CASSLEDRNTEAFF.

This rearrangement joins TRBV6-1 to TRBJ2-2; with no DNA, the TCRdb D assignment of TRBD2 cannot be verified. Germline values: CDR1 MNHNS, CDR2 SASEGT. CDR3 length equals 15 residues. The CDR3: CASSRGRANAGELFF.

The chain uses TRBV24-1 and TRBJ1-2. Germline V CDR1 and CDR2: KGHDR, SFDVKD. The CDR3 covers 14 residues. CDR3: CATRSPPWNYGYTF.

The rearrangement joins TRBV12-3 or TRBV12-4 to TRBJ2-3; the TRBD1 assignment by TCRdb is unverifiable without DNA. The CDR3 consists of 14 residues. CDR3 sequence: CASSFGEGSVTQYF.

This chain connects TRBV6-1 to TRBJ1-5. The CDR3 is made up of 13 amino acids. Germline CDR1 MNHNS, CDR2 SASEGT. CDR3 sequence reads: CASSRDLSQPQHF.

The chain carries TRBV20-1 and TRBJ2-1; TCRdb selects TRBD2, and the lack of DNA leaves this call unchecked. The CDR3 extends over 16 amino acids. From germline, CDR1 is DFQATT and CDR2 SNEGSKA (reference sequence). The CDR3: CSADTRSGRAEEEQFF.

This sequence joins TRBV7-9 and TRBJ2-3. Germline loops: CDR1 SEHNR, CDR2 FQNEAQ (reference sequence). This CDR3 comprises 13 residues. CDR3 sequence reads: CASSRSGPDTQYF.

The chain links TRBV9 to TRBJ1-2. CDR1 SGDLS and CDR2 YYNGEE come from the germline V gene. The CDR3 sequence is 12 residues long. The chain's CDR3 is CASGEQTYGYTF.

This rearrangement joins TRBV9 to TRBJ2-3; with no DNA, the TCRdb D assignment of TRBD2 cannot be verified. Looked up from germline, CDR1 is SGDLS and CDR2 is YYNGEE. CDR3 length: 16 amino acids. The CDR3 region is CASSPSGGRDTDTQYF. Variable domain in full (rest from reference TRBV9 and TRBJ2-3): DSGVTQTPKHLITATGQRVTLRCSPRSGDLSVYWYQQSLDQGLQFLIQYYNGEERAKGNILERFSAQQFPDLHSELNLSSLELGDSALYFCASSPSGGRDTDTQYFGPGTRLTVL.

This sequence joins TRBV20-1 and TRBJ2-1; lacking DNA, the TRBD2 call made by TCRdb goes unchecked. The CDR3 loop spans 15 amino acids. Germline CDR1 DFQATT, CDR2 SNEGSKA (reference sequence). CDR3 protein: CSASGASGRDNEQFF.

The J gene is TRBJ2-5, the V gene TRBV29-1. Per germline, CDR1 SQVTM and CDR2 ANQGSEA. The CDR3 length is 12 residues. The CDR3 loop is CSVALLSGTQYF.

This rearrangement joins TRBV5-1 to TRBJ2-7; the TRBD1 assignment by TCRdb is unverifiable without DNA. The CDR3 runs to 15 residues. Germline CDR1 SGHRS, CDR2 YFSETQ. CDR3 in amino acids: CASSLSSGRVGEQYF.

The chain carries TRBV28 and TRBJ2-1. Germline values: CDR1 MDHEN, CDR2 SYDVKM. The CDR3 is made up of 17 amino acids. CDR3 protein: CASSLLAARRTYNEQFF.

This chain connects TRBV5-8 to TRBJ2-5; the TCRdb call, TRBD2, lacks DNA for checking. The germline V gene has CDR1 SGHTS and CDR2 YDEGEE. This CDR3 comprises 15 residues. The CDR3 sequence: CASSRRASGTQTQYF.

The rearrangement joins TRBV7-8 to TRBJ2-5. This CDR3 has 14 residues. CDR1 is SGHVS and CDR2 is FQNEAQ in the germline V gene. The CDR3 is CASSPSVAQETQYF.

The chain has TRBV2 and TRBJ2-2; the TCRdb call, TRBD1, lacks DNA for checking. The V gene's germline CDR1 is SNHLY and CDR2 FYNNEI. This CDR3 spans 16 amino acids. The chain's CDR3 is CASGPGLVTNTGELFF.

The V and J genes are TRBV27 and TRBJ2-1. Per germline, CDR1 MNHEY and CDR2 SMNVEV (reference sequence). The CDR3 contains 14 residues. The CDR3 loop reads CASSTRQTQAEQFF.

The chain uses TRBV7-3 and TRBJ2-1. The CDR3 has 12 amino acids. Germline values: CDR1 SGHTA, CDR2 FQGTGA. The CDR3 is CASSFGDDEQFF. The full variable domain, its missing parts supplied by reference TRBV7-3 and TRBJ2-1, is GAGVSQTPSNKVTEKGKYVELRCDPISGHTALYWYRQSLGQGPEFLIYFQGTGAADDSGLPNDRFFAVRPEGSVSTLKIQRTERGDSAVYLCASSFGDDEQFFGPGTRLTVL.

This chain links TRBV19 with TRBJ2-1; TCRdb's D call of TRBD2 is untestable without DNA. There are 16 residues in the CDR3. The germline V gene has CDR1 LNHDA and CDR2 SQIVND (reference sequence). The CDR3 reads CASSSGLAGGFTEQFF.

The chain is built from TRBV6-1 and TRBJ2-7; the TCRdb D gene call, TRBD2, has no DNA to confirm it. CDR3 size: 14 residues. Germline CDR1 MNHNS, CDR2 SASEGT. CDR3 in amino acids: CASSGHSKTYEQYF.

The chain combines TRBV12-3 or TRBV12-4 with TRBJ1-2. CDR3 length: 15 amino acids. CDR3 amino acids: CASSLSVLGSYGYTF.